One sample yielded the 16 T cell receptor beta chains listed below, sequenced in a study of monozygotic twins with inflammatory bowel disease. TCRdb derives one entry per CDR3 protein from the 5' RACE reads, leaving out DNA. Across approximately 420,000 distinct CDR3 sequences, the top ten clones capture 2.4% of the sample. The sequencing input was blood. The receptors here all came from a human donor with ulcerative colitis or Crohn's disease, or a healthy co-twin of an affected twin (not recorded which).

This sequence joins TRBV10-3 and TRBJ1-2; the TCRdb D gene call, TRBD1, has no DNA to confirm it. CDR3 length: 14 residues. Germline V gene data show CDR1 as ENHRY and CDR2 as SYGVKD. The CDR3 spells CAISEGDRANGYTF.

The genes are TRBV7-9 and TRBJ2-7. This CDR3 region has 11 residues. Germline CDR1 and CDR2: SEHNR and FQNEAQ (reference sequence). CDR3 sequence: CASSSRTEQYF.

The chain joins TRBV7-8 to TRBJ1-6. There are 13 residues in the CDR3. The V gene's germline CDR1 is SGHVS and CDR2 FQNEAQ. This CDR3 reads CASSLGSARSLHF.

The J gene is TRBJ2-7, the V gene TRBV20-1; TCRdb's D call of TRBD1 is untestable without DNA. This CDR3 is built from 16 residues. The V gene's germline CDR1 is DFQATT and CDR2 SNEGSKA (reference sequence). The CDR3 protein is CSARERRGTADYEQYF.

The chain combines TRBV7-2 with TRBJ2-5. This CDR3 spans 14 amino acids. CDR1 and CDR2 from the germline V gene are SGHTA and FQGNSA. This CDR3 is CASSLGLVWETQYF.

The chain recombines TRBV5-6 with TRBJ2-2. Germline V gene lookup returns CDR1 SGHDT and CDR2 YYEEEE. CDR3 length equals 15 residues. Here the CDR3 reads CASTARRWNTGELFF.

The chain couples TRBV7-8 to TRBJ1-1. Germline V gene data show CDR1 as SGHVS and CDR2 as FQNEAQ. This CDR3 is 13 amino acids long. This CDR3 is CASSSTALHEAFF. The variable domain in full, completed from reference TRBV7-8 and TRBJ1-1, reads GAGVSQSPRYKVAKRGQDVALRCDPISGHVSLFWYQQALGQGPEFLTYFQNEAQLDKSGLPSDRFFAERPEGSVSTLKIQRTQQEDSAVYLCASSSTALHEAFFGQGTRLTVV.

The chain has TRBV20-1 and TRBJ1-2. Germline V gives CDR1 DFQATT, CDR2 SNEGSKA (reference sequence). CDR3 size: 13 residues. The CDR3 region is CSASGHLNYGYTF.

The rearrangement uses TRBV12-3 or TRBV12-4 and TRBJ2-2; TCRdb's D call, TRBD2, is unchecked because there is no DNA. CDR3 size: 14 residues. The chain's CDR3 is CASSPLAGTGELFF.

J is TRBJ2-1 and V is TRBV20-1; with no DNA, the TCRdb D assignment of TRBD2 cannot be verified. CDR3 length: 15 residues. The germline gives CDR1 DFQATT, CDR2 SNEGSKA (reference sequence). The CDR3 reads CSASPQIFSYNEQFF.

The gene calls are TRBV6-2 or TRBV6-3 and TRBJ1-5; with no DNA, the TCRdb D assignment of TRBD1 cannot be verified. The CDR3 consists of 17 residues. Germline V lookup: CDR1 MNHEY, CDR2 SVGEGT. The CDR3 reads CASSETGGVWSNQPQHF.

This chain connects TRBV4-2 to TRBJ2-1; TCRdb indicates TRBD2, and absent DNA this call remains unverified. Germline V gene sequence: CDR1 LGHNA, CDR2 YNFKEQ. The CDR3 sequence is 15 residues long. The CDR3 is CASSQEGTSTNEQFF.

The chain is built from TRBV15 and TRBJ2-2. This CDR3 contains 13 residues. Germline V gene sequence: CDR1 LNHNV, CDR2 YYDKDF (reference sequence). The CDR3 region is CATSRDKTGELFF.

The chain links TRBV5-1 to TRBJ2-1; TCRdb names TRBD2, which stays unverified in the absence of DNA. The CDR3 has 14 residues. Germline-derived CDR1 and CDR2 are SGHRS and YFSETQ. This chain's CDR3 is CASRRAGVGHEQFF.

The chain joins TRBV5-6 to TRBJ2-3. This CDR3 is built from 13 residues. In germline, CDR1 is SGHDT, CDR2 YYEEEE. Here the CDR3 reads CASSLIHADTQYF.

J is TRBJ1-6 and V is TRBV20-1; TCRdb's D call of TRBD1 is untestable without DNA. The CDR3 has 14 residues. The germline V gene encodes CDR1 DFQATT and CDR2 SNEGSKA (reference sequence). CDR3 in amino acids: CSARDGGGNSPLHF.